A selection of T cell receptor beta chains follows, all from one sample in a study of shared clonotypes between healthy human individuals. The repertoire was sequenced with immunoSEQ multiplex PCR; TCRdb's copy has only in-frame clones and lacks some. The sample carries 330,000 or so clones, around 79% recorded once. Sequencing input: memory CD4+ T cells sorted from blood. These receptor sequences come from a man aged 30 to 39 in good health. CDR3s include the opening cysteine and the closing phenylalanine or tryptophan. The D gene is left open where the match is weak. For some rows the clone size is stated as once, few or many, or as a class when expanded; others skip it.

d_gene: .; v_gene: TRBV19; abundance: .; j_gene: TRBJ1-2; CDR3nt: TGTGCCAGTAGTATCCAGGGTGTCAACTATGGCTACACCTTC; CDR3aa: CASSIQGVNYGYTF
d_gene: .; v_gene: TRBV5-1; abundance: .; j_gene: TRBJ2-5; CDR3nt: TGCGCCAGCAGCTTGATAGGGGTAGAAGAGACCCAGTACTTC; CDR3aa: CASSLIGVEETQYF
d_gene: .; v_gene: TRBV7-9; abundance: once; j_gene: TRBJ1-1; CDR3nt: TGTGCCAGCAGCTTAGAAAGGGGCCAAGGCGGGGCGAACACTGAAGCTTTCTTT; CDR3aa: CASSLERGQGGANTEAFF
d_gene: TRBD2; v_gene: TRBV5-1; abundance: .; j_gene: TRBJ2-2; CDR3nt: TGCGCCAGCAGCGCGAGCGGGAGGGCTTACACCGGGGAGCTGTTTTTT; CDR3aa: CASSASGRAYTGELFF
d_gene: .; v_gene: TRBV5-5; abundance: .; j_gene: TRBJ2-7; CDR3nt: TGTGCCAGCAGCCAGGGGACTGGATACGAGCAGTACTTC; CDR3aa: CASSQGTGYEQYF
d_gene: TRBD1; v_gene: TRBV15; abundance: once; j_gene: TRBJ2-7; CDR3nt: TGTGCCACCAGCAGAGATGCGGACAGGGGAGGCCTCCCCTACGAGCAGTACTTC; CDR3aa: CATSRDADRGGLPYEQYF
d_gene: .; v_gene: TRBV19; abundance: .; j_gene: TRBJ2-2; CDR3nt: TGTGCCAGTAGCAGGACTGGCTTGAACACCGGGGAGCTGTTTTTT; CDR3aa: CASSRTGLNTGELFF
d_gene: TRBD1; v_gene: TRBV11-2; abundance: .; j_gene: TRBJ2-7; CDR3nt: TGTGCCAGCAGCTCCTTCTCGGGACAGCACTCCTACGAGCAGTACTTC; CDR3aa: CASSSFSGQHSYEQYF
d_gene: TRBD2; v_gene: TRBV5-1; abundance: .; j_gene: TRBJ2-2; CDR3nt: TGCGCCAGCAGCCCTGGACTAGCGGGAGTAAACGCGAACACCGGGGAGCTGTTTTTT; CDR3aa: CASSPGLAGVNANTGELFF
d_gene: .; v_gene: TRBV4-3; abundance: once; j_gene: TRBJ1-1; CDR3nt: TGCGCCAGCAGCCCCCACGGTGCCACCGGCGGGACTGAAGCTTTCTTT; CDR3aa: CASSPHGATGGTEAFF
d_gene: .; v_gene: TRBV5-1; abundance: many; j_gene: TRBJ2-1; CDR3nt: TGCGCCAGCAGCTTGGCCAGGGAGCAGTTCTTC; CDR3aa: CASSLAREQFF
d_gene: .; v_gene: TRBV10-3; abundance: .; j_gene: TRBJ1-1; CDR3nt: TGTGCCATCAGTGAGATGACAGAGAGCGCTTTCTTT; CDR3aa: CAISEMTESAFF
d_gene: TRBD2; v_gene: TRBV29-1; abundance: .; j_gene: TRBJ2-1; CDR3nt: TGCAGCGTTGTTCCAGCGGGAACCTACAATGAGCAGTTCTTC; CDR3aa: CSVVPAGTYNEQFF
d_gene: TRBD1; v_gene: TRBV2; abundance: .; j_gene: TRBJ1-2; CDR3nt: TGTGCCAGCAGTGCCAACAGGGGGCCTGTATCTAACTATGGCTACACCTTC; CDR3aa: CASSANRGPVSNYGYTF
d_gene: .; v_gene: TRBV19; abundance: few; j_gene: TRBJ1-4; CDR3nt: TGTGCCAGTAGTCGGAGCTCCTCGTTCGTAGAAAAACTGTTTTTT; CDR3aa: CASSRSSSFVEKLFF
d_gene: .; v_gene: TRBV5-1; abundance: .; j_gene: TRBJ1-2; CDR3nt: TGCGCCAGCAGCCCTGACAGAAACAACTATGGCTACACCTTC; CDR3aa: CASSPDRNNYGYTF
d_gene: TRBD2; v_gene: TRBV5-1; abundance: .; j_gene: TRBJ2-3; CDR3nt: TGCGCCAGCAGCTCCCACCCCCAACTAGCGGGAGGCACAGATACGCAGTATTTT; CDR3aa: CASSSHPQLAGGTDTQYF
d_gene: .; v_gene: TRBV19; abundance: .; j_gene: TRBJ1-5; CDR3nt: TGTGCCAGTAGTATGTCGGCGACAGCGAATCAGCCCCAGCATTTT; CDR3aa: CASSMSATANQPQHF
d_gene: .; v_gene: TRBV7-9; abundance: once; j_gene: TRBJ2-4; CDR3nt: TGTGCCAGCAGTATCTCAGGGACGGGGTTGGCCAAAAACATTCAGTACTTC; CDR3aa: CASSISGTGLAKNIQYF
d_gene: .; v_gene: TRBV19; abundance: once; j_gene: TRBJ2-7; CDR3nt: TGTGCCAGTAGTATATCTGCGCTAGCATCCTACGAGCAGTACTTC; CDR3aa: CASSISALASYEQYF
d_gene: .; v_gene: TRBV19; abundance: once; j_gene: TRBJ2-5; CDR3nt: TGTGCCAGTAGTCCCCAAACCCAAGAGACCCAGTACTTC; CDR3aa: CASSPQTQETQYF
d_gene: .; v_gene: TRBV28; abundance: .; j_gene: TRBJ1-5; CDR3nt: TGTGCCAGCAGCCCGGAGTATCAGCCCCAGCATTTT; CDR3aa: CASSPEYQPQHF
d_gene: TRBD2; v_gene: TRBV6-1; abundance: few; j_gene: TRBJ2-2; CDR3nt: TGTGCCAGCAGCCGACTAGCGGGCACCGGGGAGCTGTTTTTT; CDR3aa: CASSRLAGTGELFF
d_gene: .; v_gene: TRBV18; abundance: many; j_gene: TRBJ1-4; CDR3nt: TGTGCCAGCTCACCGATCCGGGACTCAAATGAAAAACTGTTTTTT; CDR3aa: CASSPIRDSNEKLFF
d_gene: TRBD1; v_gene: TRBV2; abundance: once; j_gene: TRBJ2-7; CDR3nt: TGTGCCAGCACCCTGGGACAGCTCCTAACCCACGAGCAGTACTTC; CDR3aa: CASTLGQLLTHEQYF
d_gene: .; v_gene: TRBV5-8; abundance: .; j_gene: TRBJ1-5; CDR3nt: TGTGCCAGCAGCCCCCTACGAAGGCCCCAGCATTTT; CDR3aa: CASSPLRRPQHF
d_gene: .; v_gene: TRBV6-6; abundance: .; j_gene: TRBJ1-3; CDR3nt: TGTGCCAGCTCCGGGGACCGACTTGGAAACACCATATATTTT; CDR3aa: CASSGDRLGNTIYF
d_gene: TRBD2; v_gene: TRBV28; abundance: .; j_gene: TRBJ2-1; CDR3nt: TGTGCCAGTCGGACAAGCGGGACCTACAATGAGGGGCAGTTCTTC; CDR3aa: CASRTSGTYNEGQFF
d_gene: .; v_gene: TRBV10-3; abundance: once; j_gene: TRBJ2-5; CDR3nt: TGTGCCATTAACCACCCTGGGGGAGAGACCCAGTACTTC; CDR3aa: CAINHPGGETQYF
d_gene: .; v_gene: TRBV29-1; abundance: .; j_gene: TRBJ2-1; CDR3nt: TGCAGCGTTGAACGGAAAGGGAATGAGCAGTTCTTC; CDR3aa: CSVERKGNEQFF
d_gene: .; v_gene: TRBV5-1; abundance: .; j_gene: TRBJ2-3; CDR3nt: TGCGCCAGCAGCTTGGAAACCCTTTGGCTCACAGATACGCAGTATTTT; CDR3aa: CASSLETLWLTDTQYF
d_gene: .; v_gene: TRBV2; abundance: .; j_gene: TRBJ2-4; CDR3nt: TGTGCCAGCAGTGGGGAGGCGCTAGCCAAAAACATTCAGTACTTC; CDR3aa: CASSGEALAKNIQYF
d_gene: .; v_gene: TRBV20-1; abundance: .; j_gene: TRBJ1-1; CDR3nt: TGCAGTGCTAGGGGCTCAGGGGAAGCTTTCTTT; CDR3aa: CSARGSGEAFF
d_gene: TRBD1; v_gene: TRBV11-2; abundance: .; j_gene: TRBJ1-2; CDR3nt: TGTGCCAGCAGCTTAAAAATGAGACAGGGTCGGGGCTACACCTTC; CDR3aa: CASSLKMRQGRGYTF
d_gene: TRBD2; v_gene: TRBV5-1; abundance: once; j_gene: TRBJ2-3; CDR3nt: TGCGCCAGCTCAATACTAGCGCCACCGGGGAGCACAGATACGCAGTATTTT; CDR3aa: CASSILAPPGSTDTQYF
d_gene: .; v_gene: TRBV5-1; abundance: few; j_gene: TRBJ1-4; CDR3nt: TGCGCCAGCAGCTTGGAAGGGGATCCGGGTGAAAAACTGTTTTTT; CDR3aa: CASSLEGDPGEKLFF
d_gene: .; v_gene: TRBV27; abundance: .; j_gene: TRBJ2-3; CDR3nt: TGTGCCAGCAGTTTATGGGACCGAACAGATACGCAGTATTTT; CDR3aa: CASSLWDRTDTQYF
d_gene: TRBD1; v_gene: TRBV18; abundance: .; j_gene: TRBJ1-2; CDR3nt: TGTGCCAGCTCACCCGAGGTGACAGGGGCGGTTGGCTACACCTTC; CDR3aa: CASSPEVTGAVGYTF
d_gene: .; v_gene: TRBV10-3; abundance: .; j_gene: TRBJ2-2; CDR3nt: TGTGCCATCAGTGAGTCATATGCTAGCGAGACGTACACCGGGGAGCTGTTTTTT; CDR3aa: CAISESYASETYTGELFF
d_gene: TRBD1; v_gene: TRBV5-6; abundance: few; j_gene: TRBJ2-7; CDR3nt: TGTGCCAGCAGCTCCACCGGACAGGGGTCGGGCGAGCAGTACTTC; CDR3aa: CASSSTGQGSGEQYF
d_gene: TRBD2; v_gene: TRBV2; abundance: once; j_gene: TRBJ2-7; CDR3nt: TGTGCCAGCAGTGTGACTAGCGACCTATCCTACGAGCAGTACTTC; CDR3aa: CASSVTSDLSYEQYF
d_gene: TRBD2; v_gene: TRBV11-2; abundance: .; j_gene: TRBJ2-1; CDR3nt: TGTGCCAGCAGCCCACGACTAGCGGGCCTAGACAATGAGCAGTTCTTC; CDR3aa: CASSPRLAGLDNEQFF
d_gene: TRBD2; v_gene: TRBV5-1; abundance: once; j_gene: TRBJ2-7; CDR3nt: TGCGCCAGCAGCTTAGGGAAAGTTAGCGGGAGCTCCTACGAGCAGTACTTC; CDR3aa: CASSLGKVSGSSYEQYF
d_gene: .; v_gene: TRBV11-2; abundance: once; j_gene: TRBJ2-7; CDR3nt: TGTGCCAGCAGCTTATCTAGGACATCCCCATACGAGCAGTACTTC; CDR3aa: CASSLSRTSPYEQYF
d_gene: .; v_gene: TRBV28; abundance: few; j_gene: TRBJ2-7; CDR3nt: TGTGCCAGCAGTTTGTGGGGGGCCGTCAACGAGCAGTACTTC; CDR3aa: CASSLWGAVNEQYF
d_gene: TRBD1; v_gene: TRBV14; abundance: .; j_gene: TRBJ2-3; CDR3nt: TGTGCCAGCAGCCAAGGGGACAGTAGCACAGATACGCAGTATTTT; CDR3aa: CASSQGDSSTDTQYF
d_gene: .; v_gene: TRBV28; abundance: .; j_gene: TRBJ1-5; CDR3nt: TGTGCCAGCAGTCCCCCCCGAGACCTAGGTCAGCCCCAGCATTTT; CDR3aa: CASSPPRDLGQPQHF
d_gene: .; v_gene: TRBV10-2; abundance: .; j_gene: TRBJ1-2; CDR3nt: TGCGCCAGCGGTCAGGTTAGCGTTCGCGACTACACCTTC; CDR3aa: CASGQVSVRDYTF
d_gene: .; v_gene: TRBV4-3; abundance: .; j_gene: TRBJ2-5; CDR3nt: TGCGCCAGCAGCCAAGACAGGCAAGAGACCCAGTACTTC; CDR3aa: CASSQDRQETQYF
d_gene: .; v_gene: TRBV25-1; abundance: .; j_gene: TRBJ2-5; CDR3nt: TGTGCCAGCAGTGATGCAAGGCTCGAGACCCAGTACTTC; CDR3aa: CASSDARLETQYF
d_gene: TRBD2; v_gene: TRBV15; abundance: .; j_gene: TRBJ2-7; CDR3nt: TGTGCCACCAGCAAGGGCGGGAGAGGGGAGTACGAGCAGTACTTC; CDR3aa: CATSKGGRGEYEQYF
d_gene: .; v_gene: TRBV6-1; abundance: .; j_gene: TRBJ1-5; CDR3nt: TGTGCCAGCAGTGGACAGGACTATCAGCCCCAGCATTTT; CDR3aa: CASSGQDYQPQHF
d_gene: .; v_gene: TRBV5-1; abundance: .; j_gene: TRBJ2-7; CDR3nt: TGCGCCAGCAGCTTGGTTAGCGATTCCTACGAGCAGTACTTC; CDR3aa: CASSLVSDSYEQYF
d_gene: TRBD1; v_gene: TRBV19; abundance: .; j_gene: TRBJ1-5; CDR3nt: TGTGCCAGTAGTCCTACCGGGACAGGGGGCTTAAGACAGCCCCAGCATTTT; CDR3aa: CASSPTGTGGLRQPQHF
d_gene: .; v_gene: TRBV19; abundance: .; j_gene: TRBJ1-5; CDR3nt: TGTGCCAGTAGGGGGTGGGGCAATCAGCCCCAGCATTTT; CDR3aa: CASRGWGNQPQHF
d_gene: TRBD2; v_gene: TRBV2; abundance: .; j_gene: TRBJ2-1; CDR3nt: TGTGCCAGCAGGGGAGGACTAGCCAGTTACAATGAGCAGTTCTTC; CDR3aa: CASRGGLASYNEQFF
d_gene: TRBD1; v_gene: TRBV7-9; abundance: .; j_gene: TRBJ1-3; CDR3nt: TGTGCCAGCAGCTTAAGACAGGGAACTGGAAACACCATATATTTT; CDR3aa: CASSLRQGTGNTIYF
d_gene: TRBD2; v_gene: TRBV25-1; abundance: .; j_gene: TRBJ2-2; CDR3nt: TGTGCCAGCAGTGACCGCCTCGAGCGGGAGAACACCGGGGAGCTGTTTTTT; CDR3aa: CASSDRLERENTGELFF
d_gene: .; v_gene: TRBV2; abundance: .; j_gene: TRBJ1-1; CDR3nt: TGTGCCAGCAGTGAAGTCGGGACCTCTGAAGCTTTCTTT; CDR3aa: CASSEVGTSEAFF